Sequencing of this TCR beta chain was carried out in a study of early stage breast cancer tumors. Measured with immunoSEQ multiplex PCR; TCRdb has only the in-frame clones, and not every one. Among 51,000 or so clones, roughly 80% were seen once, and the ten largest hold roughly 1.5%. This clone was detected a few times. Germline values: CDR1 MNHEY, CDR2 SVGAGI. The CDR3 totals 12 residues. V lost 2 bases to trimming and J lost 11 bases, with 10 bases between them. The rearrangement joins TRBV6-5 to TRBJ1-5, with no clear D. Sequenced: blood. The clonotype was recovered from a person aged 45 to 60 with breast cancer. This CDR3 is CASSYPRRSQHF. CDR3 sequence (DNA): TGTGCCAGCAGTTACCCTCGTAGGTCCCAGCATTTT.